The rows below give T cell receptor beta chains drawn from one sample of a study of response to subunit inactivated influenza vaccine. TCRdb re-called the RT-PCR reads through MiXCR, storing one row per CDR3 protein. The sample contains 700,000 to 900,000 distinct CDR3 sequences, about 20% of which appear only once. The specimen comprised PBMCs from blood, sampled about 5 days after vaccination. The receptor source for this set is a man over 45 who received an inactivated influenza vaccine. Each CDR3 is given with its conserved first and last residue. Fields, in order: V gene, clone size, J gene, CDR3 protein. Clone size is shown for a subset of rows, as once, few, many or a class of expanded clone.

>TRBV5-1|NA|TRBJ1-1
CASSWTTNTEAFF
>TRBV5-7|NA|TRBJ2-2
CASSLSGAADTGELFF
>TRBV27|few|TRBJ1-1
CASSTYRGLKNTEAFF
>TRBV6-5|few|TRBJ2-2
CASSYSRRYTGELFF
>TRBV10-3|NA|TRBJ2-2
CAISPGLAATGELIF
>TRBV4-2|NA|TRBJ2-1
CASSQGYGTRFSNEQFF
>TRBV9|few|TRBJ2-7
CASSVDRDSLEQYF
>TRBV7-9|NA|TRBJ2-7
CASSLILGPSYEQYF
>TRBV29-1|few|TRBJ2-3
CSGVRTDTQYF
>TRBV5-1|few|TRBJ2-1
CASSGTGLSGSYNEQFF
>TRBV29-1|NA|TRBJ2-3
CSVDGGLVTDTQYF
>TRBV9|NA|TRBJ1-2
CASSVGEGARGGYTF
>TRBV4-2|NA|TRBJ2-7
CASSHPLTSGSYEQYF
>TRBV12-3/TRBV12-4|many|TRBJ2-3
CASSPGTQYF
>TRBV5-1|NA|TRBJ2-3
CASSAERQGVTDTQYF
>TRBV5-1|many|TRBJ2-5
CASSLDFETQYF
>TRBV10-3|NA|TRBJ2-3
CAISEASPGSTQYF
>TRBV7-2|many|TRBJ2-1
CASSLVGGGTYNEQFF
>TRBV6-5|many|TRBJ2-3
CASSYSGTSTDTQYF
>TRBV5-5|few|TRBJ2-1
CASSFLAGNGRNEQFF
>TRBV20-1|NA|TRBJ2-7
CSARKRTVPSYEQYF
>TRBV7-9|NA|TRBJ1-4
CASSANTGTPMGKLFF
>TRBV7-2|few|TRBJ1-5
CASSSDSPQPQHF
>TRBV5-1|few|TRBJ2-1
CASSPGLLGEQFF
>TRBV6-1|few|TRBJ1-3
CASSPTLPGQGAGNTIYF
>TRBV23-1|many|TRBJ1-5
CASKPWGSCNQPQHF
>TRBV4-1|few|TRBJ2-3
CASSQGGARDTQYF
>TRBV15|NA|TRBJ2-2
CATSATSGRGVTGELFF
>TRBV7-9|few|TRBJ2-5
CASSFSLSGGETQYF
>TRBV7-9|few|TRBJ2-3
CASPLGDTQYF
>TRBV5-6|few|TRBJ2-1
CASSWAPHNEQFF
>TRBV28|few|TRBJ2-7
CASSFLGQTYEQYF
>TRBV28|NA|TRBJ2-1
CASSLRAGGWFF
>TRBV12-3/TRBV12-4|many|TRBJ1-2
CASSLTANYGYTF
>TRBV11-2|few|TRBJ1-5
CASSLGPDSHQPQHF
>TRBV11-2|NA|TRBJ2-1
CASSPGLAGGGKYEQFF
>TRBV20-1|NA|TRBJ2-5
CSARDASGEETQYF
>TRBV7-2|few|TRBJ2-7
CASSLALSGPYYEQYF
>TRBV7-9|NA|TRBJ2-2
CASSQTDLRPGELFF
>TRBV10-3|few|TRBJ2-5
CAISEPPPRVGETQYF
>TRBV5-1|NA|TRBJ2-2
CASSRGLENTGELFF
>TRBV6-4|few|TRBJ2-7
CAIDRDYLSYEQYF
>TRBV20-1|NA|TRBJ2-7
CSAITTDHYEQYF
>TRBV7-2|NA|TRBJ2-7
CASSLATQGPYEQYF
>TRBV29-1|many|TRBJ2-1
CSVEDRLAAYNEQFF
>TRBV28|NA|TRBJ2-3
CASFEAGTDTQYF
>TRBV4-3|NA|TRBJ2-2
CASSQERQGQSNTGELFF
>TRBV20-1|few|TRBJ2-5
CSARVLTGQETQYF
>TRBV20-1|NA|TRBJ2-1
CSARAGDFKNEQFF
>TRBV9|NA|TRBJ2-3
CASSVGWRASTDTQYF
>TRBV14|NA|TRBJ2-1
CASSQPGQGSYNEQFF
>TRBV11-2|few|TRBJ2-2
CASSRTYSGELFF
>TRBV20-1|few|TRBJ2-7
CSARVPGRTYEQYF
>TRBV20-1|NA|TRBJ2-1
CSARTAGREFF
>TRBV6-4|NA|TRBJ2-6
CASSDTGANVLTF